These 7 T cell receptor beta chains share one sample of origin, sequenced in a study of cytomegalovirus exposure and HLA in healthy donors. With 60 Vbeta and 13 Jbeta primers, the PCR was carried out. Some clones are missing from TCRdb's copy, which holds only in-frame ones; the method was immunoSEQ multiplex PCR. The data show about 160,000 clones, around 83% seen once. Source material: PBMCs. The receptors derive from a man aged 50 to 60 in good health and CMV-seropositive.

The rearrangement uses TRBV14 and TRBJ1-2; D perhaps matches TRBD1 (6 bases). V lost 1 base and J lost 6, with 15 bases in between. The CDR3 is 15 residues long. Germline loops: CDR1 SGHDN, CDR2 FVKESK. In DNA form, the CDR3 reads TGTGCCAGCAGCCAAGTAGGAGGAAAGGGGGATGGCTACACCTTC. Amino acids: CASSQVGGKGDGYTF.

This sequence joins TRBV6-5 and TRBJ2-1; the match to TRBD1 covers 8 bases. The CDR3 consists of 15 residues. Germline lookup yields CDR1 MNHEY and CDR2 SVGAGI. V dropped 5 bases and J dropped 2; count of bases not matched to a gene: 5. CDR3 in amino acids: CASSRQGTAYNEQFF. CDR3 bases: TGTGCCAGCAGTCGACAGGGGACAGCCTACAATGAGCAGTTCTTC.

The CDR3 sequence is CAWSTDMNTEAFF. CDR3 bases: TGTGCCTGGAGTACGGACATGAACACTGAAGCTTTCTTT. V is TRBV30 and J is TRBJ1-1, with D tentatively TRBD1 (5 bases). The CDR3 covers 13 residues. The V end lost 2 bases, the J end lost 0 bases, and 7 bases lay between the germline ends. CDR1 is GTSNPN and CDR2 is SVGIG in the germline V gene (reference sequence).

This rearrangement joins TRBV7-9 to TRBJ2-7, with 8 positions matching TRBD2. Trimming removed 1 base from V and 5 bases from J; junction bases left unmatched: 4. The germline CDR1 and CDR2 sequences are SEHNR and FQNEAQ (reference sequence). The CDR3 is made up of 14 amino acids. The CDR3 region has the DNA TGTGCCAGCAGCTTAGAGCGGGAGCGGAACGAGCAGTACTTC. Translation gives CASSLERERNEQYF.

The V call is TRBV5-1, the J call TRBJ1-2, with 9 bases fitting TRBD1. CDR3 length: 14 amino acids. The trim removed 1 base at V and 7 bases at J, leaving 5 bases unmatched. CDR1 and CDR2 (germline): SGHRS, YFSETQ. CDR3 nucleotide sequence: TGCGCCAGCAGCTTGTTAACAGGGGGCAGTGGCTACACCTTC. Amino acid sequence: CASSLLTGGSGYTF.

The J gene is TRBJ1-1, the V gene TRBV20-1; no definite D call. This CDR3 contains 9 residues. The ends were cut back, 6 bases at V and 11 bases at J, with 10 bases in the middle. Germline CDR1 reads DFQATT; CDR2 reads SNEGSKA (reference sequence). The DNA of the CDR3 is TGCAGTGCCCCCGGTCGTGCTTTCTTT. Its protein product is CSAPGRAFF.

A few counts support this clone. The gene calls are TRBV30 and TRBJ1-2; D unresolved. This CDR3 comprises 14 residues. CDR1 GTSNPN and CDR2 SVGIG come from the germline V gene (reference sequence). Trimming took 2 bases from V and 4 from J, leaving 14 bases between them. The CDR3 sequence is CAWSSGPAPYGYTF. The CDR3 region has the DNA TGTGCCTGGAGTTCGGGTCCCGCGCCCTATGGCTACACCTTC. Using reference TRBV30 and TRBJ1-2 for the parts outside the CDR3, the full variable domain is SQTIHQWPATLVQPVGSPLSLECTVEGTSNPNLYWYRQAAGRGLQLLFYSVGIGQISSEVPQNLSASRPQDRQFILSSKKLLLSDSGFYLCAWSSGPAPYGYTFGSGTRLTVV.